This T cell receptor (beta chain) was sequenced in a study of cytomegalovirus exposure and HLA in healthy donors. Whole-study results and caveats: CMV antigen specificity of three CMV-associated chains was confirmed in vitro. In a later analysis, the majority of CMV-associated beta chains seemingly showed HLA restriction.

The table lists this clone with a few counts. What it binds is unknown. The study ran its PCR with 60 Vbeta and 13 Jbeta primers. TCRdb's copy holds only in-frame clones and misses some; the assay was immunoSEQ multiplex PCR. The sample contains roughly 78,000 clones, about 72% of which appear only once. The CDR3 spans 22 residues. Germline V gives CDR1 LGHNT, CDR2 FRNRAP. The trim removed 6 bases at V and 0 bases at J, leaving 28 bases unmatched. The chain employs TRBV12-5 and TRBJ1-2; TRBD1 matches at 7 bases. Sequenced sample: PBMCs. The sequence was obtained from a man aged 40-50 years in good health and CMV-seropositive. CDR3 in DNA: TGTGCTAGTGGGCCTCAAAAGGCGTGGGACAGCTTCTTCAGGGGTTCTAACTATGGCTACACCTTC. This sequence encodes CASGPQKAWDSFFRGSNYGYTF.